The rows below give T cell receptor beta chains drawn from one sample of a study of blood T cells in healthy people across ages. One entry per CDR3 protein results from TCRdb running MiXCR on the 5' RACE reads. Here the sample spans about 730,000 distinct CDR3 sequences, around 46% being singletons. The sample taken for sequencing was blood. The receptors were gathered from a woman between 55 and 75 years old in good health. Both conserved end residues are part of each CDR3. Each record gives: CDR3 length, V gene, J gene, clone size, D gene, CDR3 protein, CDR3 DNA. A D gene is named only where the DNA matches it firmly. Rows may omit the clone size; those that give it use once, few, many or a size class.

len: 13
v_gene: TRBV13
j_gene: TRBJ2-2
abundance: -
d_gene: -
CDR3aa: CASSPRASGELFF
CDR3nt: TGTGCCAGCAGCCCGAGGGCGTCCGGGGAGCTGTTTTTT

len: 15
v_gene: TRBV20-1
j_gene: TRBJ2-3
abundance: -
d_gene: TRBD2
CDR3aa: CSAREGGGPTDTQYF
CDR3nt: TGCAGTGCTAGAGAGGGGGGAGGGCCCACGGATACGCAGTATTTT

len: 14
v_gene: TRBV7-9
j_gene: TRBJ1-6
abundance: -
d_gene: -
CDR3aa: CASSFQGLNSPLHF
CDR3nt: TGTGCCAGCAGCTTTCAGGGCCTCAATTCACCCCTCCACTTT

len: 14
v_gene: TRBV10-3
j_gene: TRBJ2-2
abundance: -
d_gene: -
CDR3aa: CAISDGRDSGELFF
CDR3nt: TGTGCCATCAGTGATGGCAGGGATTCCGGGGAGCTGTTTTTT

len: 18
v_gene: TRBV29-1
j_gene: TRBJ2-7
abundance: -
d_gene: TRBD2
CDR3aa: CSVAGKDMLAGVQYEQYF
CDR3nt: TGCAGCGTTGCCGGTAAAGACATGCTAGCGGGAGTCCAATACGAGCAGTACTTC

len: 12
v_gene: TRBV29-1
j_gene: TRBJ2-7
abundance: -
d_gene: TRBD1
CDR3aa: CSVGQGAQEQYF
CDR3nt: TGCAGCGTGGGACAGGGGGCCCAGGAGCAGTACTTC

len: 13
v_gene: TRBV2
j_gene: TRBJ2-1
abundance: few
d_gene: -
CDR3aa: CASSGVLGDEQFF
CDR3nt: TGTGCCAGCAGTGGAGTACTAGGCGATGAGCAGTTCTTC

len: 13
v_gene: TRBV30
j_gene: TRBJ1-4
abundance: -
d_gene: TRBD1
CDR3aa: CAWTLGTGQKLFF
CDR3nt: TGTGCCTGGACCCTAGGGACAGGACAAAAACTGTTTTTT

len: 14
v_gene: TRBV7-8
j_gene: TRBJ2-7
abundance: -
d_gene: TRBD1
CDR3aa: CASSSSTGAYEQYF
CDR3nt: TGTGCCAGCAGCTCGTCGACAGGGGCCTACGAGCAGTACTTC

len: 16
v_gene: TRBV3-1
j_gene: TRBJ1-5
abundance: few
d_gene: TRBD1
CDR3aa: CASSLGTVHSNQPQHF
CDR3nt: TGTGCCAGCAGCCTAGGGACAGTGCATAGCAATCAGCCCCAGCATTTT

len: 14
v_gene: TRBV5-1
j_gene: TRBJ2-7
abundance: few
d_gene: -
CDR3aa: CASSLDSPAYEQYF
CDR3nt: TGCGCCAGCAGCTTGGACTCCCCGGCCTACGAGCAGTACTTC

len: 14
v_gene: TRBV5-6
j_gene: TRBJ2-7
abundance: -
d_gene: TRBD2
CDR3aa: CASSARLAAWEQYF
CDR3nt: TGTGCCAGCAGCGCCCGACTAGCGGCTTGGGAGCAGTACTTC

len: 15
v_gene: TRBV3-1
j_gene: TRBJ1-2
abundance: -
d_gene: -
CDR3aa: CASSQEGGVVYGYTF
CDR3nt: TGTGCCAGCAGCCAAGAAGGAGGGGTCGTCTATGGCTACACCTTC

len: 15
v_gene: TRBV2
j_gene: TRBJ2-2
abundance: -
d_gene: TRBD2
CDR3aa: CASSRTSGFTGELFF
CDR3nt: TGTGCCAGCAGCAGGACTAGCGGCTTCACCGGGGAGCTGTTTTTT

len: 15
v_gene: TRBV20-1
j_gene: TRBJ2-7
abundance: -
d_gene: -
CDR3aa: CSARDLNNYSYEQYF
CDR3nt: TGCAGTGCTAGAGACCTGAACAACTACTCCTACGAGCAGTACTTC

len: 16
v_gene: TRBV6-5
j_gene: TRBJ2-7
abundance: -
d_gene: TRBD2
CDR3aa: CASSFGTSGFTYEQYF
CDR3nt: TGTGCCAGCAGTTTCGGGACTAGCGGGTTTACCTACGAGCAGTACTTC

len: 18
v_gene: TRBV9
j_gene: TRBJ2-5
abundance: -
d_gene: -
CDR3aa: CASSVGNVGVGVQETQYF
CDR3nt: TGTGCCAGCAGCGTGGGCAACGTTGGGGTTGGGGTCCAAGAGACCCAGTACTTC

len: 15
v_gene: TRBV15
j_gene: TRBJ2-1
abundance: -
d_gene: -
CDR3aa: CATSRDLGAGNEQFF
CDR3nt: TGTGCCACCAGCAGAGATTTAGGGGCCGGGAATGAGCAGTTCTTC

len: 13
v_gene: TRBV29-1
j_gene: TRBJ1-1
abundance: -
d_gene: -
CDR3aa: CSALGSGDTEAFF
CDR3nt: TGCAGCGCCCTTGGGTCGGGGGACACTGAAGCTTTCTTT

len: 15
v_gene: TRBV20-1
j_gene: TRBJ2-4
abundance: few
d_gene: -
CDR3aa: CSARERGLAKNIQYF
CDR3nt: TGCAGTGCTAGAGAAAGGGGCTTAGCCAAAAACATTCAGTACTTC

len: 13
v_gene: TRBV29-1
j_gene: TRBJ2-7
abundance: many
d_gene: TRBD2
CDR3aa: CSAGTSGTYEQYF
CDR3nt: TGCAGCGCCGGGACTAGCGGAACCTACGAGCAGTACTTC

len: 17
v_gene: TRBV11-3
j_gene: TRBJ2-7
abundance: few
d_gene: TRBD2
CDR3aa: CASSLALAGTISYEQYF
CDR3nt: TGTGCCAGCAGCTTAGCTCTAGCGGGGACCATCTCCTACGAGCAGTACTTC

len: 17
v_gene: TRBV6-5
j_gene: TRBJ2-7
abundance: -
d_gene: -
CDR3aa: CACSYSDPGHQLYEQYF
CDR3nt: TGTGCCTGCAGTTACTCCGACCCGGGACACCAGCTTTACGAGCAGTACTTC

len: 13
v_gene: TRBV10-3
j_gene: TRBJ2-5
abundance: many
d_gene: -
CDR3aa: CAISEGEGETQYF
CDR3nt: TGTGCCATCAGTGAAGGGGAAGGAGAGACCCAGTACTTC

len: 13
v_gene: TRBV5-6
j_gene: TRBJ2-3
abundance: -
d_gene: -
CDR3aa: CASSFDRSDTQYF
CDR3nt: TGTGCCAGCAGCTTCGATAGGTCGGATACGCAGTATTTT

len: 14
v_gene: TRBV6-6
j_gene: TRBJ1-2
abundance: -
d_gene: TRBD1
CDR3aa: CASRLGQVFYGYTF
CDR3nt: TGTGCCAGCAGACTCGGACAGGTTTTCTATGGCTACACCTTC

len: 11
v_gene: TRBV25-1
j_gene: TRBJ2-7
abundance: -
d_gene: -
CDR3aa: CACSQIDEQYF
CDR3nt: TGTGCCTGCAGCCAAATCGACGAGCAGTACTTC

len: 13
v_gene: TRBV12-3/TRBV12-4
j_gene: TRBJ1-2
abundance: -
d_gene: -
CDR3aa: CASSQTVNYGYTF
CDR3nt: TGTGCCAGCAGTCAGACAGTAAACTATGGCTACACCTTC

len: 19
v_gene: TRBV28
j_gene: TRBJ2-7
abundance: few
d_gene: TRBD1
CDR3aa: CASSSTRGRGRFVSYEQYF
CDR3nt: TGTGCCAGCAGTTCCACCCGGGGCAGGGGGCGTTTTGTCTCCTACGAGCAGTACTTC

len: 12
v_gene: TRBV12-3/TRBV12-4
j_gene: TRBJ2-1
abundance: few
d_gene: -
CDR3aa: CASSFDRETQFF
CDR3nt: TGTGCCAGCAGTTTTGATCGGGAGACCCAGTTCTTC

len: 11
v_gene: TRBV12-3/TRBV12-4
j_gene: TRBJ1-2
abundance: -
d_gene: -
CDR3aa: CASSSRRGYTF
CDR3nt: TGTGCCAGCAGTTCTAGAAGGGGCTACACCTTC

len: 15
v_gene: TRBV10-3
j_gene: TRBJ2-3
abundance: -
d_gene: TRBD1
CDR3aa: CAINLGTGKPDTQYF
CDR3nt: TGTGCCATCAATTTGGGGACAGGGAAGCCAGATACGCAGTATTTT

len: 12
v_gene: TRBV3-1
j_gene: TRBJ1-2
abundance: many
d_gene: -
CDR3aa: CASRSLDSGYTF
CDR3nt: TGTGCCAGCAGGAGTCTTGATTCTGGCTACACCTTC

len: 11
v_gene: TRBV29-1
j_gene: TRBJ2-7
abundance: -
d_gene: -
CDR3aa: CSGWGGFEQYF
CDR3nt: TGCAGCGGTTGGGGCGGGTTCGAGCAGTACTTC

len: 15
v_gene: TRBV29-1
j_gene: TRBJ2-7
abundance: many
d_gene: TRBD2
CDR3aa: CSVEDPSGSYYEQYF
CDR3nt: TGCAGCGTTGAAGATCCTAGCGGAAGTTACTACGAGCAGTACTTC

len: 12
v_gene: TRBV25-1
j_gene: TRBJ1-4
abundance: once
d_gene: -
CDR3aa: CASSVANEKLFF
CDR3nt: TGTGCCAGCAGTGTGGCCAATGAAAAACTGTTTTTT

len: 15
v_gene: TRBV5-4
j_gene: TRBJ2-1
abundance: -
d_gene: TRBD1
CDR3aa: CASSVPGQGYNEQFF
CDR3nt: TGTGCCAGCAGCGTACCGGGACAGGGATACAATGAGCAGTTCTTC

len: 12
v_gene: TRBV3-1
j_gene: TRBJ2-7
abundance: few
d_gene: -
CDR3aa: CASSPAGWEQYF
CDR3nt: TGTGCCAGCAGCCCTGCCGGGTGGGAGCAGTACTTC

len: 15
v_gene: TRBV5-1
j_gene: TRBJ1-2
abundance: few
d_gene: -
CDR3aa: CASSLTGDGDYGYTF
CDR3nt: TGCGCCAGCAGCTTAACGGGGGATGGTGACTATGGCTACACCTTC

len: 16
v_gene: TRBV12-3/TRBV12-4
j_gene: TRBJ2-2
abundance: -
d_gene: TRBD1
CDR3aa: CASSLRAGGPTGELFF
CDR3nt: TGTGCCAGCAGTTTACGGGCAGGGGGTCCCACCGGGGAGCTGTTTTTT

len: 14
v_gene: TRBV5-1
j_gene: TRBJ2-1
abundance: -
d_gene: TRBD1
CDR3aa: CASSLFDRATEQFF
CDR3nt: TGCGCCAGCAGCTTGTTCGACAGGGCGACTGAGCAGTTCTTC

len: 15
v_gene: TRBV3-1
j_gene: TRBJ2-5
abundance: -
d_gene: TRBD2
CDR3aa: CASSRLAGGGETQYF
CDR3nt: TGTGCCAGCAGCCGACTAGCGGGAGGAGGAGAGACCCAGTACTTC

len: 16
v_gene: TRBV9
j_gene: TRBJ2-5
abundance: -
d_gene: TRBD2
CDR3aa: CASSAAGGTVIETQYF
CDR3nt: TGTGCCAGCAGCGCCGCGGGGGGGACGGTAATAGAGACCCAGTACTTC

len: 15
v_gene: TRBV20-1
j_gene: TRBJ2-3
abundance: -
d_gene: -
CDR3aa: CSAEGTSRNPDTQYF
CDR3nt: TGCAGTGCGGAAGGGACAAGCAGAAACCCAGATACGCAGTATTTT

len: 15
v_gene: TRBV7-9
j_gene: TRBJ2-1
abundance: -
d_gene: -
CDR3aa: CASSLASLLPNEQFF
CDR3nt: TGTGCCAGCAGCTTAGCTAGCCTCCTTCCCAATGAGCAGTTCTTC

len: 16
v_gene: TRBV18
j_gene: TRBJ2-7
abundance: -
d_gene: TRBD1
CDR3aa: CASSAWGEQGANEQYF
CDR3nt: TGTGCCAGCTCTGCCTGGGGGGAACAGGGGGCGAACGAGCAGTACTTC

len: 12
v_gene: TRBV12-3/TRBV12-4
j_gene: TRBJ2-1
abundance: few
d_gene: -
CDR3aa: CASSPRPNEQFF
CDR3nt: TGTGCCAGCAGTCCCAGACCTAATGAGCAGTTCTTC

len: 11
v_gene: TRBV3-1
j_gene: TRBJ1-6
abundance: many
d_gene: -
CDR3aa: CASSQKSPLHF
CDR3nt: TGTGCCAGCAGCCAAAAATCACCCCTCCACTTT

len: 16
v_gene: TRBV7-9
j_gene: TRBJ2-3
abundance: few
d_gene: -
CDR3aa: CASSRRARAPTDTQYF
CDR3nt: TGTGCCAGCAGCCGGAGGGCTAGGGCACCCACAGATACGCAGTATTTT

len: 14
v_gene: TRBV6-6
j_gene: TRBJ1-2
abundance: -
d_gene: TRBD1
CDR3aa: CASSYEGQWDGYTF
CDR3nt: TGTGCCAGCAGTTACGAGGGACAGTGGGATGGCTACACCTTC